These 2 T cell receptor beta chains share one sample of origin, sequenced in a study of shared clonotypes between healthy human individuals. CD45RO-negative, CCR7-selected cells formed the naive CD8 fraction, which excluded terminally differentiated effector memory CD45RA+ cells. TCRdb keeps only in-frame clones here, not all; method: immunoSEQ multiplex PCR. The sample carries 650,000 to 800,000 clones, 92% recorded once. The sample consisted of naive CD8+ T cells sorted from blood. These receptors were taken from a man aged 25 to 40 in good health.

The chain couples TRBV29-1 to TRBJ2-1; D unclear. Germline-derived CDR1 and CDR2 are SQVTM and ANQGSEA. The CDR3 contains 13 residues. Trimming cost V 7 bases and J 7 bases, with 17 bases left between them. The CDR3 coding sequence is TGCAGCGGTGACCTGCCGACCCAGAATGAGCAGTTCTTC. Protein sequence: CSGDLPTQNEQFF.

This CDR3 is CASGPGTGPPGELFF. CDR3 nucleotides: TGTGCCAGCGGCCCCGGGACAGGGCCCCCCGGGGAGCTGTTTTTT. The genes are TRBV28 and TRBJ2-2, with 9 bases aligning to TRBD1. V gave up 8 bases and J gave up 6 bases; unmatched junction bases: 10. The CDR3 has 15 amino acids. The germline V gene has CDR1 MDHEN and CDR2 SYDVKM.